The 27 T cell receptor beta chains reported below all come from one sample, sequenced in a study of cytomegalovirus exposure and HLA in healthy donors. The PCR had 60 Vbeta and 13 Jbeta primers. The table came from immunoSEQ multiplex PCR; TCRdb's copy has only in-frame clones and leaves some out. The sample consists of 150,000 or so clones, almost 85% of them appearing once. Sequenced: PBMCs. These receptors originate from a boy younger than 10 in good health and CMV-seronegative.

The chain joins TRBV27 to TRBJ1-4, with D uncertain. This CDR3 comprises 13 residues. Trimming removed 3 bases from V and 5 bases from J, with 7 bases in between. CDR1 and CDR2 (germline): MNHEY, SMNVEV (reference sequence). CDR3 in DNA: TGTGCCAGCAGTTTTTCGGGGAATGAAAAACTGTTTTTT. Residues: CASSFSGNEKLFF.

V usage is TRBV11-2 and J usage is TRBJ2-7, with D maybe TRBD2 (6 bases). The V gene's germline CDR1 is SGHAT and CDR2 FQNNGV. The V gene lost 3 bases and the J gene lost 2 bases, with 8 bases spanning the gap. CDR3 length equals 13 residues. The CDR3 DNA follows: TGTGCCAGCAGCTTCCCGGGGGCCTACGAGCAGTACTTC. This translates into CASSFPGAYEQYF.

The chain carries TRBV11-2 and TRBJ1-1; 7 nucleotides match TRBD1. CDR3 size: 15 residues. Germline loops: CDR1 SGHAT, CDR2 FQNNGV. The V and J ends lost 4 bases and 1 base, in that order; junction bases with no gene match: 6. The CDR3 nucleotides are TGTGCCAGCAGCTCAAACAGGGGAAAGAACACTGAAGCTTTCTTT. Translated, it gives CASSSNRGKNTEAFF.

The rearrangement uses TRBV19 and TRBJ1-2; maybe TRBD1 (5 bases). CDR1 LNHDA and CDR2 SQIVND come from the germline V gene (reference sequence). This CDR3 has 14 amino acids. The V end lost 6 bases, the J end lost 1 base, and 12 bases lay between the germline ends. The CDR3 region has the DNA TGTGCCAGTAGCGCGCCCGACAGTAACTATGGCTACACCTTC. Encoded protein: CASSAPDSNYGYTF.

V is TRBV14 and J is TRBJ1-1, with D uncertain. The CDR3 sequence is 13 residues long. V lost 5 bases to trimming and J lost 1 base, with 8 bases between them. The V gene's germline CDR1 is SGHDN and CDR2 FVKESK. The CDR3 DNA is TGTGCCAGCAGCAGGACTGCGAACACTGAAGCTTTCTTT. This translates into CASSRTANTEAFF. Full variable domain (outside the CDR3, taken from reference TRBV14 and TRBJ1-1): EAGVTQFPSHSVIEKGQTVTLRCDPISGHDNLYWYRRVMGKEIKFLLHFVKESKQDESGMPNNRFLAERTGGTYSTLKVQPAELEDSGVYFCASSRTANTEAFFGQGTRLTVV.

This clone was found once. The genes are TRBV7-9 and TRBJ2-5, with no clear D. The length of the CDR3 is 13 residues. The V end was cut by 0 bases, the J end by 0 bases, with 2 bases between. Germline assignment: CDR1 SEHNR and CDR2 FQNEAQ (reference sequence). CDR3 protein: CASSLAYQETQYF. The CDR3 DNA is TGTGCCAGCAGCTTAGCCTACCAAGAGACCCAGTACTTC.

This chain links TRBV2 with TRBJ2-1; TRBD2 matches 11 bases. The CDR3 extends over 16 amino acids. Germline CDR1 reads SNHLY; CDR2 reads FYNNEI. The ends lost 6 bases at V and 0 bases at J; junction bases unmatched: 4. Here the CDR3 reads CASRETSGNSYNEQFF. The DNA of the CDR3 is TGTGCCAGCAGAGAGACTAGCGGGAACTCCTACAATGAGCAGTTCTTC.

In DNA form, the CDR3 reads TGTGCCAGCAGCTCTTTACGGGGGGAGACCCAGTACTTC. Protein product: CASSSLRGETQYF. The V gene is TRBV28, the J gene TRBJ2-5; maybe TRBD2 (6 bases). V was shortened by 6 bases and J by 5 bases, with 13 bases between the two germline ends. The CDR3 is made up of 13 amino acids. Germline assignment: CDR1 MDHEN and CDR2 SYDVKM. The variable domain in full, completed from reference TRBV28 and TRBJ2-5, reads DVKVTQSSRYLVKRTGEKVFLECVQDMDHENMFWYRQDPGLGLRLIYFSYDVKMKEKGDIPEGYSVSREKKERFSLILESASTNQTSMYLCASSSLRGETQYFGPGTRLLVL.

The V and J genes are TRBV28 and TRBJ2-7, with TRBD1 as a possible D gene (5 bases). CDR3 length equals 13 residues. The germline CDR1 and CDR2 sequences are MDHEN and SYDVKM. Between the trimmed V and J ends, which lost 7 bases and 2 bases, there was a span of 12 bases. In DNA, the CDR3 is TGTGCCAGCAACCACAGGAGTACCTACGAGCAGTACTTC. This codes for CASNHRSTYEQYF.

V and J are TRBV10-3 and TRBJ2-3; possibly TRBD2 for D (5 bases). CDR3 length: 14 residues. CDR1 and CDR2 from the germline V gene are ENHRY and SYGVKD. V lost 3 bases and J 0 bases, leaving 7 bases between the germline ends. In nucleotides, the CDR3 is TGTGCCATCAGTGATAGCGTGAGCACAGATACGCAGTATTTT. Its translation is CAISDSVSTDTQYF.

This chain uses TRBV7-9 with TRBJ2-1; tentative D call: TRBD2 (6 bases). The V gene's germline CDR1 is SEHNR and CDR2 FQNEAQ (reference sequence). V was pared by 3 bases and J by 2 bases, with 11 bases between. This CDR3 comprises 15 residues. CDR3 loop: CASSFGGNPYNEQFF. CDR3 sequence (DNA): TGTGCCAGCAGCTTCGGGGGAAACCCCTACAATGAGCAGTTCTTC.

The V call is TRBV5-6, the J call TRBJ2-7, with 11 bases matching TRBD2. This CDR3 has 15 amino acids. CDR1 and CDR2 (germline): SGHDT, YYEEEE. With 4 bases clipped from V and 1 base from J, the junction kept 4 bases outside the gene matches. CDR3 amino acids: CASSEGLADSYEQYF. CDR3 sequence (DNA): TGTGCCAGCAGCGAGGGACTAGCGGATTCCTACGAGCAGTACTTC.

This clone was counted a single time. Relative to the germline gene, one junction end is altered; a read error may explain this. The chain uses TRBV30 and TRBJ2-7, with TRBD2 identical over 7 bases. CDR1 GTSNPN and CDR2 SVGIG come from the germline V gene (reference sequence). The CDR3 contains 12 residues. The CDR3 region is CAWSVFAGAPLF. The CDR3, as DNA: TGTGCCTGGAGTGTTTTTGCGGGAGCGCCCCTCTTC.

The chain links TRBV5-1 to TRBJ2-1; 10 bases line up with TRBD2. Trimming at V came to 0 bases and at J to 0 bases, leaving 9 bases not matched to a gene. Germline V gene sequence: CDR1 SGHRS, CDR2 YFSETQ. The CDR3 is made up of 19 amino acids. In DNA, the CDR3 is TGCGCCAGCAGCTTGGCTAGCGGGAGCTCCGGGCGCTCCTACAATGAGCAGTTCTTC. The encoded protein is CASSLASGSSGRSYNEQFF.

This rearrangement joins TRBV4-1 to TRBJ2-1; the D gene is possibly TRBD1 (10 bases). The CDR3 has 21 residues. Germline CDR1 MGHRA, CDR2 YSYEKL. Between the trimmed V and J ends, which lost 1 base and 1 base, there was a span of 26 bases. In DNA, the CDR3 is TGCGCCAGCAGCCAAGTATATTGGACAGGGGGAGGACTAGCGTCCTACAATGAGCAGTTCTTC. This gives the protein CASSQVYWTGGGLASYNEQFF.

The V gene is TRBV27, the J gene TRBJ2-1; TRBD2 is a possible D gene (6 bases). The CDR3 runs to 14 residues. V gave up 5 bases and J gave up 7 bases, with 15 bases separating them. CDR1 and CDR2 from the germline V gene are MNHEY and SMNVEV (reference sequence). CDR3 bases: TGTGCCAGCAGTCAGATACGGGACTTAAATGAGCAGTTCTTC. Protein: CASSQIRDLNEQFF.

The rearrangement links TRBV27 to TRBJ2-7, with a weak D call TRBD1 (6 bases). This CDR3 is built from 13 residues. The germline V and J ends were trimmed by 0 bases and 7 bases, with 10 bases remaining between them. CDR1 MNHEY and CDR2 SMNVEV come from the germline V gene (reference sequence). The CDR3 DNA is TGTGCCAGCAGTTTATCCGGGACATTGGAGCAGTACTTC. Translation gives CASSLSGTLEQYF.

As concerns this clone: Additional DNA sequences in this sample encode the identical CDR3. The CDR3 is CASSLQSTDTQYF. The CDR3 DNA follows: TGCGCCAGCAGCTTGCAGTCCACAGATACGCAGTATTTT. V and J are TRBV5-1 and TRBJ2-3; the D is unclear. Germline CDR1 and CDR2: SGHRS and YFSETQ. Trimming shortened V by 1 base and J by 2 bases, and 5 bases separated the two germline ends. This CDR3 is built from 13 residues. Full variable domain (rest looked up from reference TRBV5-1 and TRBJ2-3): KAGVTQTPRYLIKTRGQQVTLSCSPISGHRSVSWYQQTPGQGLQFLFEYFSETQRNKGNFPGRFSGRQFSNSRSEMNVSTLELGDSALYLCASSLQSTDTQYFGPGTRLTVL.

The chain has TRBV6-5 and TRBJ1-1; D is possibly TRBD1 (6 bases). V lost 8 bases, J lost 1 base, and 14 bases lay in between. The CDR3 has 14 residues. Germline CDR1 is MNHEY and CDR2 is SVGAGI. The CDR3 protein is CASGGQFGNTEAFF. For the CDR3, the DNA is TGTGCCAGCGGGGGACAATTTGGGAACACTGAAGCTTTCTTT.

The chain combines TRBV7-3 with TRBJ2-7, with 7 bases matching TRBD2. The V gene end was trimmed by 0 bases and the J gene end by 2 bases; junction bases not matched to a gene: 7. The CDR3 has 16 amino acids. Germline V CDR1 and CDR2: SGHTA, FQGTGA. The CDR3 reads CASSLTGGSDPYEQYF. CDR3 coding DNA: TGTGCCAGCAGCTTAACTGGCGGGAGCGATCCCTACGAGCAGTACTTC.

The V call is TRBV4-1, the J call TRBJ2-2; 11 positions agree with TRBD1. The germline gives CDR1 MGHRA, CDR2 YSYEKL. CDR3 length: 15 amino acids. V lost 3 bases and J lost 5; bases outside the gene matches: 2. Here the CDR3 DNA reads TGCGCCAGCAGCCACCGGGACAGGGGGACCGGGGAGCTGTTTTTT. Its translation: CASSHRDRGTGELFF.

The J gene is TRBJ1-1, the V gene TRBV16, with D unresolved. The CDR3 spans 13 residues. With 1 base removed from V and 1 base from J, the gap between germline ends came to 4 bases. Germline values: CDR1 KGHSY, CDR2 FQNENV. CDR3 sequence: CASSQWANTEAFF. The CDR3 coding sequence is TGTGCCAGCAGCCAATGGGCGAACACTGAAGCTTTCTTT.

The rearrangement joins TRBV28 to TRBJ1-5; D is undetermined. The CDR3 has 14 residues. Between the trimmed V and J ends, which lost 4 bases and 6 bases, there was a span of 13 bases. Germline lookup yields CDR1 MDHEN and CDR2 SYDVKM. CDR3: CASSSGEGGQPQHF. CDR3 DNA: TGTGCCAGCAGTTCCGGGGAGGGCGGTCAGCCCCAGCATTTT.

This rearrangement joins TRBV27 to TRBJ2-7; possibly TRBD2 for D (5 bases). The CDR3 has 14 amino acids. Germline V gives CDR1 MNHEY, CDR2 SMNVEV (reference sequence). V lost 10 bases, J lost 2 bases, and 18 bases lay in between. The CDR3 sequence: CATVAGTKTYEQYF. The CDR3 DNA reads TGTGCCACCGTGGCGGGCACGAAAACCTACGAGCAGTACTTC.

V usage is TRBV28 and J usage is TRBJ2-5, with D possibly being TRBD2 (6 bases). The CDR3 contains 17 residues. Trimming shortened V by 2 bases and J by 2 bases, and 18 bases separated the two germline ends. Germline CDR1 is MDHEN and CDR2 is SYDVKM. CDR3: CASSLKLWRAAQETQYF. CDR3 coding DNA: TGTGCCAGCAGTTTAAAATTATGGAGGGCGGCACAAGAGACCCAGTACTTC.

This rearrangement joins TRBV5-1 to TRBJ1-5, with 10 bases that match TRBD1. The junction had 6 bases not matched to a gene; V was cut back by 0 bases and J by 3 bases. The CDR3 spans 17 residues. Germline V gives CDR1 SGHRS, CDR2 YFSETQ. The chain's CDR3 is CASSLGPGTGDNQPQHF. CDR3 nucleotide sequence: TGCGCCAGCAGCTTGGGTCCTGGGACAGGGGACAATCAGCCCCAGCATTTT.

The gene calls are TRBV10-2 and TRBJ1-2, with D possibly being TRBD1 (6 bases). The germline V gene encodes CDR1 WSHSY and CDR2 SAAADI. Deletions cut 3 bases from V and 7 bases from J, with 18 bases between. The length of the CDR3 is 15 residues. As DNA, the CDR3 is TGCGCCAGCAGTGACCATCTGGGGGGGCCCAGTGGCTACACCTTC. Protein sequence: CASSDHLGGPSGYTF.